This TCR beta chain stems from a study of blood T cell repertoires in COVID-19. Sequencing was performed with immunoSEQ multiplex PCR; in TCRdb, only in-frame clones are kept and a portion is missing. The sample has 150,000 to 200,000 clones, around four fifths seen once. Trimming cost V 7 bases and J 2 bases, with 4 bases left between them. Germline CDR1 and CDR2: LNHDA and SQIVND (reference sequence). The length of the CDR3 is 11 residues. This receptor was taken from a woman between 65 and 79 years old with COVID-19, enrolled during active disease. V is TRBV19 and J is TRBJ2-3; D unresolved. Sample: peripheral blood. The CDR3, as DNA: TGTGCCAGTACTAACACAGATACGCAGTATTTT. Its translation is CASTNTDTQYF.